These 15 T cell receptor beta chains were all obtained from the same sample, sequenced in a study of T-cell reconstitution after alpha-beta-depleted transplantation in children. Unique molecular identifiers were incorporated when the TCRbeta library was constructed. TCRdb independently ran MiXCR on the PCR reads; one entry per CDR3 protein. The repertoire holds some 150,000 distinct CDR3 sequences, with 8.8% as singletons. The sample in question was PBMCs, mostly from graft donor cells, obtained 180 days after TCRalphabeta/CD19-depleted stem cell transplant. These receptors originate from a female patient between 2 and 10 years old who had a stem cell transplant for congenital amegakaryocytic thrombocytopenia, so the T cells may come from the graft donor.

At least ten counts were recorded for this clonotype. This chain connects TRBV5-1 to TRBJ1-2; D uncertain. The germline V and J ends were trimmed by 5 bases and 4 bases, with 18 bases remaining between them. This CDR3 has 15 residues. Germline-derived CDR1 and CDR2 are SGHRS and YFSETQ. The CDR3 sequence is CASRPGENLLYGYTF. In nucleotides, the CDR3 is TGCGCCAGCAGGCCTGGGGAAAACCTCCTCTATGGCTACACCTTC.

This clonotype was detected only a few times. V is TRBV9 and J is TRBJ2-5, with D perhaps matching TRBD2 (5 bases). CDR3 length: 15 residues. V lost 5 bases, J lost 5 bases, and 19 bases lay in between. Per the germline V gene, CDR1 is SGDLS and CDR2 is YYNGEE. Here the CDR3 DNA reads TGTGCCAGCAGTCGAACCCTAGCCTACGTGGAGACCCAGTACTTC. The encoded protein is CASSRTLAYVETQYF.

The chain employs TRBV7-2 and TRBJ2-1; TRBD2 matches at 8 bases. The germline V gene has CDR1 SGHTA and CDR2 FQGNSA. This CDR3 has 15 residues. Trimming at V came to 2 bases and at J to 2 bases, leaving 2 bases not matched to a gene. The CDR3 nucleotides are TGTGCCAGCAGCTTAAGCGGGAGCCCCTACAATGAGCAGTTCTTC. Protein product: CASSLSGSPYNEQFF.

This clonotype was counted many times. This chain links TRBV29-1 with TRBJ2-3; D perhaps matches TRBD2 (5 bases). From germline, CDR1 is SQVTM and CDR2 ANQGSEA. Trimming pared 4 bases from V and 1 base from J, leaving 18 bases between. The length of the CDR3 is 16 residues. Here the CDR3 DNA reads TGCAGCGTTGTAGTGGCCCGGGGTCTGGGCACAGATACGCAGTATTTT. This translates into CSVVVARGLGTDTQYF.

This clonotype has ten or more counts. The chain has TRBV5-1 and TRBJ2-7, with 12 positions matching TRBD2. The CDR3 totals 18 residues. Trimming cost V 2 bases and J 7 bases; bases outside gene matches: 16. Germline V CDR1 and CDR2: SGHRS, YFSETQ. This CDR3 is CASSFQARLAGVTREQYF. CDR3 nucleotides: TGCGCCAGCAGCTTCCAGGCTAGACTAGCGGGAGTAACGAGAGAGCAGTACTTC.

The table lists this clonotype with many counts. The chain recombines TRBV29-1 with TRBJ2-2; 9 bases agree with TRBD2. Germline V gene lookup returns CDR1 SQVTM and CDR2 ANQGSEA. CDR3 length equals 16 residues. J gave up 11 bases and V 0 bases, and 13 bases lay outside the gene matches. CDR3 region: CSVEDRGLAPRGELFF. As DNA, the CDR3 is TGCAGCGTTGAAGATAGGGGACTAGCCCCCCGGGGAGAGCTGTTTTTT.

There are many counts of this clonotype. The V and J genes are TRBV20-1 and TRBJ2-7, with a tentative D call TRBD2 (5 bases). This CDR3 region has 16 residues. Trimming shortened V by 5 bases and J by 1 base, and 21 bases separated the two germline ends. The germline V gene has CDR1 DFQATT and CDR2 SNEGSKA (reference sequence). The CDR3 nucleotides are TGCAGTGCTGCCCCCGTAGTGTCGGGAAGGTCCTACGAGCAGTACTTC. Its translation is CSAAPVVSGRSYEQYF.

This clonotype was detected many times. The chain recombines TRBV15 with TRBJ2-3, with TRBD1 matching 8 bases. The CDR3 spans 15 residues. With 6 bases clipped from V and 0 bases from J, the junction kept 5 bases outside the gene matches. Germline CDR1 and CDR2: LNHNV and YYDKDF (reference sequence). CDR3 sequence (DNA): TGTGCCACCAGTCCGCGGACAGGGAGCACAGATACGCAGTATTTT. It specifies CATSPRTGSTDTQYF.

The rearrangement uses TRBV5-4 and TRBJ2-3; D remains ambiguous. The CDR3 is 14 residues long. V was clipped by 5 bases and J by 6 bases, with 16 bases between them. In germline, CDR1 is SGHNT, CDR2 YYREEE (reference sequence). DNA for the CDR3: TGTGCCAGCAGTCGAAGGAGTATGCTGGATACGCAGTATTTT. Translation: CASSRRSMLDTQYF.

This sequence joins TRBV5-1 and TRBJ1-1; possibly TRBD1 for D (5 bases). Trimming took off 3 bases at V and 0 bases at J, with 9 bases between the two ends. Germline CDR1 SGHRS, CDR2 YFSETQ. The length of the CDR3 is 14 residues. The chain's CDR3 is CASSSVGVNTEAFF. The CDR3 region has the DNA TGCGCCAGCAGCTCGGTGGGGGTGAACACTGAAGCTTTCTTT.

In DNA form, the CDR3 reads TGTGCCAGCAGCTTGGGGCCACTAGCGGGAGGGCCCACCGGGGAGCTGTTTTTT. Translated: CASSLGPLAGGPTGELFF. The chain combines TRBV5-4 with TRBJ2-2; 13 nucleotides agree with TRBD2. Germline V gene sequence: CDR1 SGHNT, CDR2 YYREEE (reference sequence). The trim removed 0 bases at V and 4 bases at J, leaving 6 bases unmatched. The CDR3 contains 18 residues.

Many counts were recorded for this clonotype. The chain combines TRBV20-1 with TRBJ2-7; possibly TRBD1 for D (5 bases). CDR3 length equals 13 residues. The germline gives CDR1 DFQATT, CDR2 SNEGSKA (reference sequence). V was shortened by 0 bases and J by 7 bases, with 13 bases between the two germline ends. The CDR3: CSAREGADGEQYF. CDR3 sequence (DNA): TGCAGTGCTAGAGAAGGGGCCGATGGGGAGCAGTACTTC.

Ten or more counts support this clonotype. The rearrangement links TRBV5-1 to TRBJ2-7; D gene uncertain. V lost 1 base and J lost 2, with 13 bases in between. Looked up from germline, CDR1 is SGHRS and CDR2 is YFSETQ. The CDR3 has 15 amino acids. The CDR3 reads CASSLNSLDPYEQYF. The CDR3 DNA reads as TGCGCCAGCAGCTTGAATTCCCTGGACCCCTACGAGCAGTACTTC.

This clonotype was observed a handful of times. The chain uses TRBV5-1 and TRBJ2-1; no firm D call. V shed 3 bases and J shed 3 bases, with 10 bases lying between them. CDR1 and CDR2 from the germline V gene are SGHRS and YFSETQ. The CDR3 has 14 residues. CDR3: CASSSTAFYNEQFF. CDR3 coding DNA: TGCGCCAGCAGCTCCACAGCCTTCTACAATGAGCAGTTCTTC.

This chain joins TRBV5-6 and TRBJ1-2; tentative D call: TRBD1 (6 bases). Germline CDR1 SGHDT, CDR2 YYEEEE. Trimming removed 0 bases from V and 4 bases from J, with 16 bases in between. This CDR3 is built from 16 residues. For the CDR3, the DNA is TGTGCCAGCAGCTTGGCCCTCACAGGGCCAGTCTATGGCTACACCTTC. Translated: CASSLALTGPVYGYTF.